This T cell receptor beta chain derives from a study of T cells in Graves' hyperthyroidism and ophthalmopathy. General study points: Ophthalmopathy was predicted by the model a median of about 6.5 months ahead of onset.

A remark on this clonotype: The target antigen is unknown.

Amplified regions were TCR beta CDR3 sequences from RNA transcripts. The HTBI primer set served for first-round RT-PCR of the TCR CDR3. TCRdb reprocessed the multiplex PCR reads via MiXCR and lists one record per CDR3 protein. The sample shows approximately 600,000 distinct CDR3 sequences, approximately 15% of them seen only once. The clonotype comes from a woman under 30 with Graves' ophthalmopathy. The sample consisted of blood.

DNA of the CDR3: TGTGCCAGCAGTTTAGGGTTCTACACTGAAGCTTTCTTT. Its translation is CASSLGFYTEAFF. J is TRBJ1-1 and V is TRBV12-3 or TRBV12-4; unclear D gene. V dropped 1 base and J dropped 3 bases, with 6 bases sitting between them. This CDR3 is built from 13 residues.